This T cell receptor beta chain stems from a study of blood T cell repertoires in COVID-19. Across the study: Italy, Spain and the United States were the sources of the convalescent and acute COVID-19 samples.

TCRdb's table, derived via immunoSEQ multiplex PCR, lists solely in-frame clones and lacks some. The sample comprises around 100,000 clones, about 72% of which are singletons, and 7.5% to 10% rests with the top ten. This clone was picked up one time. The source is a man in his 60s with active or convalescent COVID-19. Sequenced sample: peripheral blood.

CDR3 DNA: TGCAGTGCTAGTCCGGGACTAGCGGGAGTCAGCACAGATACGCAGTATTTT. It codes for CSASPGLAGVSTDTQYF. This chain joins TRBV20-1 and TRBJ2-3, with 14 nucleotides matching TRBD2. Germline V gives CDR1 DFQATT, CDR2 SNEGSKA (reference sequence). Trimming took 3 bases from V and 0 from J; bases not matched to a gene: 5. There are 17 residues in the CDR3.